The 8 T cell receptor beta chains below were found in one sample sequenced in a study of CD8+CD57+ T cells in acquired aplastic anemia. Whoever was chosen for sequencing had shown CD8+CD57+ cell expansion by flow cytometry. It was genomic DNA that served as the template for profiling TCR beta VDJ and CDR3. From the reads, TCRdb called clonotypes with MiXCR, one entry per CDR3 protein. Here the sample spans under 200,000 distinct CDR3 sequences, roughly half being singletons. The sequencing input was sorted CD4+, CD8+, or CD8+CD57+ T cells (not recorded which) from PBMCs. All receptors derive from a human donor with aplastic anemia.

This clonotype was counted ten times or more. This chain uses TRBV20-1 with TRBJ2-7; D is ambiguous. The CDR3 is made up of 12 amino acids. V lost 5 bases and J lost 5, with 13 bases in between. Germline CDR1 DFQATT, CDR2 SNEGSKA (reference sequence). The CDR3 sequence: CSASTDGDEQYV. CDR3 DNA sequence: TGCAGTGCTTCGACGGATGGCGACGAGCAGTACGTC.

This clonotype has at least ten counts. This sequence joins TRBV20-1 and TRBJ2-3; unclear D gene. The V end lost 0 bases, the J end lost 7 bases, and 8 bases lay between the germline ends. Germline CDR1 reads DFQATT; CDR2 reads SNEGSKA (reference sequence). This CDR3 region has 12 residues. CDR3 sequence (DNA): TGCAGTGCTAGAGATTCTCGGAATACGCAGTATTTT. Its protein is CSARDSRNTQYF.

The chain combines TRBV25-1 with TRBJ2-2; TRBD1 matches at 12 bases. CDR1 is MGHDK, CDR2 SYGVNS, per germline. The CDR3 has 17 amino acids. With 7 bases clipped from V and 7 bases from J, the junction kept 13 bases outside the gene matches. CDR3 sequence: CASNPGGTGGVHGELFF. CDR3 coding DNA: TGTGCCAGCAACCCAGGTGGGACAGGGGGCGTCCACGGGGAGCTGTTTTTT. Full variable domain (remainder filled in from reference TRBV25-1 and TRBJ2-2): EADIYQTPRYLVIGTGKKITLECSQTMGHDKMYWYQQDPGMELHLIHYSYGVNSTEKGDLSSESTVSRIRTEHFPLTLESARPSHTSQYLCASNPGGTGGVHGELFFGEGSRLTVL.

V usage is TRBV2 and J usage is TRBJ1-2; 7 nucleotides line up with TRBD1. This CDR3 is 14 amino acids long. V trimming: 8 bases; J trimming: 4 bases; junction bases outside the gene matches: 10. Germline V gene data show CDR1 as SNHLY and CDR2 as FYNNEI. CDR3 DNA sequence: TGTGCCAGCGACAGGGCGGTTGTGGGCTATGGCTACACCTTC. Amino acid sequence: CASDRAVVGYGYTF.

This clonotype was picked up many times. The CDR3 DNA reads as TGTGCCAGCAGTGCGTCCTCCGGGACTTATAGCAATCAGCCCCAGCATTTT. Translated, it gives CASSASSGTYSNQPQHF. This chain joins TRBV6-1 and TRBJ1-5; D possibly corresponds to TRBD1 (5 bases). The length of the CDR3 is 17 residues. V was clipped by 4 bases and J by 0 bases, with 16 bases between them. The germline V gene has CDR1 MNHNS and CDR2 SASEGT.

The chain combines TRBV9 with TRBJ2-7; 7 nucleotides line up with TRBD1. Germline loops: CDR1 SGDLS, CDR2 YYNGEE. The CDR3 extends over 15 amino acids. V shed 4 bases and J 0 bases; nucleotides not matched to a gene: 7. The CDR3 DNA follows: TGTGCCAGCAGCAAAGCACAGGGGATCTCCTACGAGCAGTACTTC. Its translation: CASSKAQGISYEQYF.

This clonotype was picked up a small number of times. This clone may be a read error of a much larger clone one base away. This chain connects TRBV20-1 to TRBJ2-7; D not resolved. Germline V gives CDR1 DFQATT, CDR2 SNEGSKA (reference sequence). V lost 6 bases, J lost 2 bases, and 14 bases lay in between. The CDR3 has 13 amino acids. CDR3 protein: CSAPMPPTYEQYF. The CDR3, as DNA: TGCAGTGCCCCGATGCCACCAACCTACGAGCAGTACTTC.

The rearrangement links TRBV25-1 to TRBJ1-2; D is unresolved. The CDR3 loop spans 12 amino acids. In germline, CDR1 is MGHDK, CDR2 SYGVNS. With 2 bases removed from V and 6 bases from J, the gap between germline ends came to 7 bases. The CDR3 coding sequence is TGTGCCAGCAGTGAACTTCCCGATGGCTACACCTTC. The encoded protein is CASSELPDGYTF.